The rows below give T cell receptor beta chains drawn from one sample of a study of cytomegalovirus exposure and HLA in healthy donors. Produced via immunoSEQ multiplex PCR; TCRdb's table is partial and in-frame only. The table has about 95,000 clones, less than 85% seen once. Sample: PBMCs. The receptor source for this set is a man between 18 and 35 years old in good health and CMV-seropositive. Both conserved end residues are trimmed from each CDR3. Each record gives: V gene, J gene, clone size, CDR3 protein. Size is stated for part of the rows, as once, few or many counts, or as a class when the clone is expanded.

TRBV28,TRBJ1-5,.,ASSFGGLQPQH
TRBV4-1,TRBJ1-1,.,ASSQRTGREAF
TRBV5-4,TRBJ2-7,once,ASSADFKPSYEQY
TRBV9,TRBJ1-3,.,ASSGGGSSGNTIY
TRBV4-2,TRBJ1-5,.,ASSQDRGYSNQPQH
TRBV10-3,TRBJ2-7,.,AISPSTSGRAQGYEQY
TRBV6-5,TRBJ2-1,.,ASSPGLAGVNEQF
TRBV27,TRBJ2-3,.,ASSPPGGWTTDTQY
TRBV7-9,TRBJ2-2,.,ASSPPSGELF
TRBV9,TRBJ2-3,.,ASSAQGLAGETDTQY
TRBV29-1,TRBJ2-3,.,SVGQRLATDTQY
TRBV6-6,TRBJ1-4,.,ASTTHEVPNEKLF
TRBV29-1,TRBJ2-3,once,SVRKSSTDTQY
TRBV9,TRBJ1-3,.,ASSTKQEPGNTIY
TRBV27,TRBJ2-1,.,ASKEGTWWGKQF
TRBV5-4,TRBJ2-1,.,ASSLPRGQDNEQF
TRBV7-9,TRBJ2-7,.,ASSLAGAGGYEQY
TRBV2,TRBJ2-3,.,ASSEGQGLGSTDTQY
TRBV4-1,TRBJ2-1,.,ASSQAGGNYNEQF
TRBV18,TRBJ1-1,.,ASSRGQIDTEAF
TRBV19,TRBJ1-2,few,ASSSSDGGYGYT
TRBV2,TRBJ2-7,few,ASRYRQGDHEQY
TRBV2,TRBJ2-4,.,ASSDGQDPWGIQY
TRBV18,TRBJ2-1,.,ASSPPSGRDSEQF
TRBV9,TRBJ1-1,.,ASSVTGLNTEAF
TRBV7-9,TRBJ2-1,.,ASSLPGQGTIEQF
TRBV30,TRBJ1-1,once,AWSIPRDTRAF
TRBV6-6,TRBJ2-2,few,ASSADRNTGELF
TRBV2,TRBJ2-5,.,ASSAPQGPWETQY
TRBV30,TRBJ1-4,.,AWAFGDRGDEKLF
TRBV30,TRBJ2-6,.,ALRVGRLLSGANVLT
TRBV6-6,TRBJ2-1,.,ASSGGGVSSYNEQF
TRBV27,TRBJ2-7,.,ASSLTPGRTYEQY
TRBV18,TRBJ1-3,.,ASSPRDSGNTIY
TRBV28,TRBJ2-7,.,ASNAGTYTYEQY
TRBV5-4,TRBJ2-5,.,ASSLGPSVDETQY
TRBV11-3,TRBJ2-1,.,ASSLGLAEQF
TRBV7-9,TRBJ2-1,.,ASSLALGIEQF
TRBV6-6,TRBJ1-2,.,ASSSSGNYGYT